This TCR beta chain was sequenced during a study of spatial heterogeneity in lung cancer (dated 2019 in TCRdb). With respect to the entire study: The donors were about 71 patients from the lung TRACERx cohort who had early-stage, untreated non-small cell lung cancer. In non-small cell lung cancer, the study made a quantitative comparison of TCR alpha and beta repertoires among multiple tumor regions, matched nontumor lung and blood. More beta-chain than alpha-chain transcripts were consistently detected, likely reflecting higher beta-chain transcript abundance. At surgery, both alpha and beta chains were TCR-sequenced in about 200 tumor regions, fewer than 80 matched nontumor lung samples and a few dozen PBMC samples. In the raw uncorrected reads, each unique combination of TCR and UMI appeared on average more than ten times. Follow-up PBMC samples were sequenced whenever available, and the median time to follow-up was approximately two years after resection. TCR repertoire features were related to nonsynonymous mutation counts determined by whole-exome sequencing of tumor tissue. Findings and caveats that apply to the study as a whole: Only approximately 15 patients were included in the comparisons of baseline and follow-up blood repertoires. Confirming at a functional level the hypothesis that regional TCRs recognize regional mutations was considered to require additional single-cell paired TCR alpha and beta sequencing. Ubiquitous expanded tumor TCRs showed up in blood more often at tumor resection than at routine follow-up.

The time point label on this specimen signifies: blood at routine non-recurrence follow-up after resection. TCR sequencing used whole RNA extracted from tumor and nontumor lung tissue, or from cryopreserved PBMC samples, without cell sorting. Patients were selected for TCR sequencing only if sufficient RNA was available from at least two tumor regions. Library generation was performed with 5' RACE. The reads were generated on a NextSeq 500. To allow correction of PCR and sequencing errors, the TCR library protocol tagged every TCR cDNA molecule with a unique molecular identifier. As for the authors' bioinformatics: TCR identification, UMI-based error correction and CDR3 extraction were all carried out with Decombinator tools. Expanded TCRs were defined as those above a frequency of 2 per 1,000, corresponding to the top 1% of the tumor frequency distribution. Rényi diversity was computed with the R vegan package after subsampling each repertoire 100 times to 5,000 TCRs. To build CDR3 similarity networks, amino acid triplet string-kernel similarity was used, and CDR3s were connected when their pairwise similarity was above 0.82. TCRdb trimmed public reads at Q25 via fastp, called clones via MiXCR and kept in-frame beta chains. Each CDR3 protein appears once, grouped with its most common genes and DNA. What appears here as the V and J calls and clone size reflects TCRdb's work, not the paper's. Here the sample has approximately 30,000 distinct CDR3 sequences; more than 9% occur a single time. Of the sample, 28% is held by the ten largest clones.

This clonotype was observed a few times. No cognate antigen has been identified for it. No per-base quality is available; no much larger clone lies one base away. V loses 5 bases at its end and J loses 9 bases; junction bases beyond the gene matches: 5. From a lookup of the germline V gene, CDR1 and CDR2 are SGHTA and FQGNSA. There are 13 amino acids in the CDR3, from cysteine to phenylalanine inclusive. The entry retains the CDR3 DNA only, 39 bases that are in frame from base 1. The receptor's source is a female donor with early-stage non-small cell lung cancer. Here the sequenced sample was PBMCs, taken at follow-up. This receptor chain uses TRBV7-2 and TRBJ2-2; 8 bases in the junction line up with TRBD2. At the DNA level, the sequence is TGTGCCAGCAGCCCACGGACTAGCAGGGAGCTGTTTTTT. It is translated as CASSPRTSRELFF. Here the CDR3 is joined to the reference TRBV7-2 and TRBJ2-2 genes, and the full variable domain is: GAGVSQSPSNKVTEKGKDVELRCDPISGHTALYWYRQSLGQGLEFLIYFQGNSAPDKSGLPSDRFSAERTGGSVSTLTIQRTQQEDSAVYLCASSPRTSRELFFGEGSRLTVL.